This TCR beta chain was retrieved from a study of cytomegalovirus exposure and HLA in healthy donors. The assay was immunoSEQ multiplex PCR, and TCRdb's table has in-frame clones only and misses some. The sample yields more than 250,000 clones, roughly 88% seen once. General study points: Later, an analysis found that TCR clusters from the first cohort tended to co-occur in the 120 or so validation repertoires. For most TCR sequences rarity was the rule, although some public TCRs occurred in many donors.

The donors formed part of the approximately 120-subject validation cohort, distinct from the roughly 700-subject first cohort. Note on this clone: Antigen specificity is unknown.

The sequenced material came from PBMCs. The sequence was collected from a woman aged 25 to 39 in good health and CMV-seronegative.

CDR3: CASSRAPAQGARETQYF. The CDR3 region has the DNA TGCGCCAGCAGCCGCGCCCCGGCGCAGGGGGCGCGAGAGACCCAGTACTTC. V is TRBV5-1 and J is TRBJ2-5; TRBD1 matches 8 bases. Germline trimming cut 4 bases from V and 4 bases from J; bases unmatched to any gene: 15. The germline gives CDR1 SGHRS, CDR2 YFSETQ. This CDR3 comprises 17 residues.